One sample yielded the 32 T cell receptor beta chains listed below, sequenced in a study of blood T cells in healthy people across ages (dated by TCRdb to between 2015 and 2017). Preparation of the library involved 5' RACE. The second PCR ran for roughly 7 to 11 cycles and used a J-beta primer mix along with a sample-barcoded 5' primer. The raw public reads went through TCRdb reprocessing: fastp at Q25, MiXCR clone calling, in-frame beta chains kept. Every CDR3 protein is listed once, alongside the most common genes and DNA of its rows. The sample table contains roughly 1.9 million distinct CDR3 sequences; only one count was recorded for roughly 43% of them. The ten largest clones add up to 23% of the sample. Sequencing was performed on blood. The receptors were gathered from a human donor in good health.

J is TRBJ1-2 and V is TRBV20-1; 10 bases align to TRBD1. CDR1 and CDR2 from the germline V gene are DFQATT and SNEGSKA (reference sequence). Germline trimming cut 7 bases from V and 0 bases from J; bases unmatched to any gene: 11. The CDR3 is made up of 16 amino acids. The CDR3 DNA reads as TGCAGTGGGGGGACAGGGGTAGGGGGGCCTAACTATGGCTACACCTTC. Amino acid sequence: CSGGTGVGGPNYGYTF.

This clonotype was observed a few times. The J gene is TRBJ1-1, the V gene TRBV7-9, with unresolved D. This CDR3 contains 12 residues. Germline V gene data show CDR1 as SEHNR and CDR2 as FQNEAQ (reference sequence). Trimming removed 5 bases at V and 7 bases at J, with 11 bases between. CDR3 bases: TGTGCCAGCAGCATAGAGGCCGGTGAAGCTTTCTTT. Encoded protein: CASSIEAGEAFF.

The chain recombines TRBV13 with TRBJ2-1, with 7 positions matching TRBD1. With V trimmed by 4 bases and J by 7 bases, 16 bases remained unmatched. The germline gives CDR1 PRHDT, CDR2 FYEKMQ (reference sequence). The CDR3 runs to 17 residues. The chain's CDR3 is CASSSTSLTGKGNEQFF. The CDR3 region has the DNA TGTGCCAGCAGCTCCACCTCGCTGACAGGGAAAGGAAATGAGCAGTTCTTC.

This clonotype was observed a handful of times. This chain joins TRBV11-2 and TRBJ2-1; 9 bases are shared with TRBD1. V lost 1 base and J lost 0; bases outside the gene matches: 22. CDR3 length: 23 amino acids. Per the germline V gene, CDR1 is SGHAT and CDR2 is FQNNGV. CDR3 sequence reads: CASSLVGFLLRDRDMSSYNEQFF. The CDR3 DNA reads as TGTGCCAGCAGCTTAGTGGGTTTCCTACTCCGGGACAGGGATATGAGCTCCTACAATGAGCAGTTCTTC.

The gene calls are TRBV5-1 and TRBJ2-1, with D perhaps matching TRBD1 or TRBD2 (5 bases each). The germline CDR1 and CDR2 sequences are SGHRS and YFSETQ. This CDR3 has 15 residues. Trimming cost V 4 bases and J 4 bases, with 15 bases left between them. CDR3 sequence (DNA): TGCGCCAGCAGCCCCTGGTTTGGGGGTTACAATGAGCAGTTCTTC. This gives the protein CASSPWFGGYNEQFF.

In this sample, this clonotype turned up a few times. The chain has TRBV20-1 and TRBJ1-2, with 8 bases identical to TRBD1. This CDR3 spans 12 amino acids. Germline assignment: CDR1 DFQATT and CDR2 SNEGSKA (reference sequence). V was pared by 6 bases and J by 6 bases, with 6 bases of the junction left unmatched. CDR3 sequence (DNA): TGCAGTGCCTGGCAGGGGGCGAATGGCTACACCTTC. This translates into CSAWQGANGYTF.

The CDR3 loop is CASEQGTTDTQYF. DNA for the CDR3: TGTGCCAGTGAACAGGGGACCACAGATACGCAGTATTTT. The genes are TRBV2 and TRBJ2-3; TRBD1 matches 7 bases. Germline V gene lookup returns CDR1 SNHLY and CDR2 FYNNEI. The junction had 5 bases not matched to a gene; V was cut back by 9 bases and J by 2 bases. This CDR3 spans 13 amino acids.

The chain recombines TRBV7-9 with TRBJ2-1; 7 bases fit TRBD2. The CDR3 runs to 14 residues. Germline CDR1 and CDR2: SEHNR and FQNEAQ (reference sequence). The trim removed 4 bases at V and 7 bases at J, leaving 7 bases unmatched. CDR3 nucleotide sequence: TGTGCCAGCAGCTCTTACAAAGCGGGGAATGAGCAGTTCTTC. This sequence encodes CASSSYKAGNEQFF.

This clonotype has just a few counts. The chain employs TRBV12-3 or TRBV12-4 and TRBJ1-2; maybe TRBD1 (5 bases). The V end was cut by 3 bases, the J end by 8 bases, with 13 bases between. The CDR3 loop spans 13 amino acids. DNA for the CDR3: TGTGCCAGCAGTTTTTCCGGGGCACGGGGCTACACCTTC. The encoded protein is CASSFSGARGYTF.

The J gene is TRBJ2-6, the V gene TRBV6-6, with a tentative D call TRBD1 (6 bases). V was clipped by 0 bases and J by 2 bases, with 8 bases between them. CDR3 length: 16 residues. Germline CDR1 and CDR2: MNHNY and SVGAGI (reference sequence). The CDR3 spells CASSYSYRAGANVLTF. The CDR3 DNA follows: TGTGCCAGCAGTTACTCGTACAGGGCTGGGGCCAACGTCCTGACTTTC.

The chain combines TRBV20-1 with TRBJ1-1; D gene unclear. This CDR3 region has 13 residues. CDR1 is DFQATT and CDR2 is SNEGSKA in the germline V gene (reference sequence). V lost 2 bases and J lost 1, with 8 bases in between. CDR3 sequence (DNA): TGCAGTGCTAGAAGGGATGCGAACACTGAAGCTTTCTTT. It specifies CSARRDANTEAFF.

V and J are TRBV2 and TRBJ1-1, with a possible D match to TRBD1 (5 bases). The CDR3 extends over 14 amino acids. CDR1 is SNHLY, CDR2 FYNNEI, per germline. V was clipped by 3 bases and J by 5 bases, with 13 bases between them. The CDR3 protein is CASSDGRVGTEAFF. The CDR3 coding sequence is TGTGCCAGCAGTGATGGCAGGGTAGGAACTGAAGCTTTCTTT.

The chain carries TRBV5-1 and TRBJ1-2; the D is unclear. The V end lost 5 bases, the J end lost 6 bases, and 14 bases lay between the germline ends. Per germline, CDR1 SGHRS and CDR2 YFSETQ. CDR3 size: 13 residues. The CDR3 nucleotides are TGCGCCAGCAGTACGGAATGGGCTGATGGCTACACCTTC. This codes for CASSTEWADGYTF.

The chain couples TRBV6-1 to TRBJ2-1; no reliable D call. CDR3 length: 15 residues. Trimming took off 0 bases at V and 7 bases at J, with 13 bases between the two ends. Germline V gene lookup returns CDR1 MNHNS and CDR2 SASEGT. CDR3 region: CASSEASWAGNEQFF. The CDR3 nucleotides read TGTGCCAGCAGTGAAGCTAGTTGGGCCGGGAATGAGCAGTTCTTC.

The CDR3 DNA reads TGTGCCAGCAGTGATAGACACCGAAAACAAGAGACCCAGTACTTC. Amino acids: CASSDRHRKQETQYF. This chain connects TRBV6-5 to TRBJ2-5; D gene ambiguous. Germline V CDR1 and CDR2: MNHEY, SVGAGI. The CDR3 is 15 residues long. V gave up 5 bases and J gave up 2 bases, with 15 bases separating them.

This sequence joins TRBV20-1 and TRBJ1-1; 11 bases align to TRBD1. After removal of 5 bases from V and 6 bases from J, the junction contained 14 bases not matched to a gene. CDR1 is DFQATT, CDR2 SNEGSKA, per germline (reference sequence). The CDR3 loop spans 16 amino acids. The CDR3 bases are TGCAGTGCTTGGCCCGGGACAGGGGGTCGGGACTCTGAAGCTTTCTTT. Translated, it gives CSAWPGTGGRDSEAFF.

The V gene is TRBV14, the J gene TRBJ1-4, with no clear D. Germline V gene sequence: CDR1 SGHDN, CDR2 FVKESK. With 2 bases removed from V and 5 bases from J, the gap between germline ends came to 12 bases. The CDR3 covers 15 residues. The CDR3 spells CASSQLDGVNEKLFF. The DNA of the CDR3 is TGTGCCAGCAGCCAATTGGACGGGGTAAATGAAAAACTGTTTTTT. Complete variable domain (other parts from reference TRBV14 and TRBJ1-4): EAGVTQFPSHSVIEKGQTVTLRCDPISGHDNLYWYRRVMGKEIKFLLHFVKESKQDESGMPNNRFLAERTGGTYSTLKVQPAELEDSGVYFCASSQLDGVNEKLFFGSGTQLSVL.

V is TRBV9 and J is TRBJ2-1; a weak D match, TRBD1 (6 bases). V shed 0 bases and J shed 4 bases, with 8 bases lying between them. Germline assignment: CDR1 SGDLS and CDR2 YYNGEE. CDR3 length equals 14 residues. Here the CDR3 reads CASSVDQGYNEQFF. In DNA form, the CDR3 reads TGTGCCAGCAGCGTAGACCAGGGGTACAATGAGCAGTTCTTC.

The J gene is TRBJ1-2, the V gene TRBV5-1; weak D call: TRBD1 (5 bases). The germline gives CDR1 SGHRS, CDR2 YFSETQ. The V end was cut by 2 bases, the J end by 6 bases, with 17 bases between. The CDR3 runs to 15 residues. The CDR3 reads CASSLTGHQGDGYTF. The CDR3 region has the DNA TGCGCCAGCAGCTTAACAGGACACCAAGGCGATGGCTACACCTTC.

This clonotype was found a few times. The gene calls are TRBV10-3 and TRBJ1-4; perhaps TRBD1 as D (5 bases). Germline V gene lookup returns CDR1 ENHRY and CDR2 SYGVKD. Trimming pared 10 bases from V and 7 bases from J, leaving 16 bases between. The CDR3 has 13 amino acids. This CDR3 reads CATRALSGEKLFF. The CDR3 DNA sequence: TGTGCCACCAGGGCCCTATCAGGTGAAAAACTGTTTTTT.

This clonotype was seen once. V usage is TRBV6-5 and J usage is TRBJ2-1; D is unresolved. Germline V gene data show CDR1 as MNHEY and CDR2 as SVGAGI. V dropped 9 bases and J dropped 10 bases, with 16 bases sitting between them. The CDR3 length is 12 residues. Here the CDR3 reads CARTHRSYEQFF. CDR3 in DNA: TGTGCCAGGACCCACAGATCCTACGAGCAGTTCTTC.

The chain joins TRBV27 to TRBJ1-1; no definite D call. V gave up 11 bases and J gave up 2 bases, with 9 bases separating them. The germline V gene has CDR1 MNHEY and CDR2 SMNVEV (reference sequence). The CDR3 has 11 amino acids. The CDR3 DNA reads TGTGCCGTACACTCTAACACTGAAGCTTTCTTT. Translated: CAVHSNTEAFF.

This chain uses TRBV5-1 with TRBJ2-7; possible D gene TRBD1, 5 bases. Germline V gives CDR1 SGHRS, CDR2 YFSETQ. This CDR3 contains 15 residues. V was shortened by 4 bases and J by 3 bases, with 17 bases between the two germline ends. The CDR3 reads CASSQTQGRLYEQYF. The CDR3 DNA follows: TGCGCCAGCAGCCAAACTCAGGGTCGGCTCTACGAGCAGTACTTC. Full variable domain (missing parts from reference TRBV5-1 and TRBJ2-7): KAGVTQTPRYLIKTRGQQVTLSCSPISGHRSVSWYQQTPGQGLQFLFEYFSETQRNKGNFPGRFSGRQFSNSRSEMNVSTLELGDSALYLCASSQTQGRLYEQYFGPGTRLTVT.

This clonotype was counted many times. The chain combines TRBV7-2 with TRBJ2-7; D is ambiguous. Germline V lookup: CDR1 SGHTA, CDR2 FQGNSA. Trimming removed 1 base from V and 3 bases from J, with 10 bases in between. The length of the CDR3 is 14 residues. The CDR3 protein is CASSLDSQSYEQYF. CDR3 DNA sequence: TGTGCCAGCAGCTTAGACAGTCAGAGCTACGAGCAGTACTTC.

CDR3 loop: CSVVDRARTYEQYF. CDR3 nucleotide sequence: TGCAGCGTTGTGGACAGGGCAAGAACCTACGAGCAGTACTTC. The J gene is TRBJ2-7, the V gene TRBV29-1, with TRBD1 matching over 8 bases. Losses at the gene ends were 4 bases for V and 2 bases for J; bases not matched to a gene: 7. Germline assignment: CDR1 SQVTM and CDR2 ANQGSEA. The CDR3 extends over 14 amino acids.

The chain recombines TRBV20-1 with TRBJ2-5; 8 positions match TRBD2. This CDR3 is built from 14 residues. The germline CDR1 and CDR2 sequences are DFQATT and SNEGSKA (reference sequence). V was pared by 2 bases and J by 4 bases, with 6 bases of the junction left unmatched. In DNA, the CDR3 is TGCAGTGCTAGACCTCGGGGGGGGATAGAGACCCAGTACTTC. Protein: CSARPRGGIETQYF.

This rearrangement joins TRBV24-1 to TRBJ1-2; D may be TRBD1 (6 bases). This CDR3 is built from 16 residues. Trimming stripped 2 bases from V and 4 bases from J, with 16 bases between. The germline CDR1 and CDR2 sequences are KGHDR and SFDVKD. The chain's CDR3 is CATSDSNGQPFYGYTF. The CDR3 DNA reads TGTGCCACCAGTGATTCCAACGGACAGCCCTTCTATGGCTACACCTTC.

V usage is TRBV7-9 and J usage is TRBJ2-7, with a weak D call TRBD2 (5 bases). V was shortened by 4 bases and J by 6 bases, with 13 bases between the two germline ends. This CDR3 has 13 amino acids. Germline V gives CDR1 SEHNR, CDR2 FQNEAQ (reference sequence). CDR3 nucleotides: TGTGCCAGCAGCTCCTACGGAGGCGGCGAGCAGTACTTC. Protein sequence: CASSSYGGGEQYF.

This chain links TRBV6-1 with TRBJ1-2; possibly TRBD1 for D (6 bases). The V and J ends lost 7 bases and 6 bases respectively, with 18 bases between them. There are 14 residues in the CDR3. Germline V lookup: CDR1 MNHNS, CDR2 SASEGT. CDR3 loop: CASTYNRDLNGYTF. CDR3 nucleotide sequence: TGTGCCAGCACTTACAACAGGGATCTCAATGGCTACACCTTC.

This clonotype occurred a few times. V gene TRBV9 combines with J gene TRBJ2-1; D perhaps matches TRBD1 (6 bases). The CDR3 consists of 15 residues. The V end was cut by 0 bases, the J end by 6 bases, with 13 bases between. The germline V gene encodes CDR1 SGDLS and CDR2 YYNGEE. CDR3 nucleotides: TGTGCCAGCAGCGTAGAGGGGGTACCCCTCAATGAGCAGTTCTTC. This sequence encodes CASSVEGVPLNEQFF.

The chain is built from TRBV15 and TRBJ1-2, with D possibly matching TRBD1 (5 bases). The V end lost 0 bases, the J end lost 4 bases, and 9 bases lay between the germline ends. CDR1 and CDR2 from the germline V gene are LNHNV and YYDKDF (reference sequence). The CDR3 is made up of 14 amino acids. CDR3 loop: CATSRDGGPYGYTF. The CDR3 DNA reads as TGTGCCACCAGCAGAGATGGGGGTCCCTATGGCTACACCTTC.

The CDR3 bases are TGCAGTGCTAGACAGGGACGGGGAATCTACGAGCAGTACTTC. Protein sequence: CSARQGRGIYEQYF. The chain employs TRBV20-1 and TRBJ2-5; D may match TRBD1 or TRBD2 (5 bases each). Near its end, the DNA agrees better with TRBJ2-7, so the J call may be wrong. The CDR3 spans 14 residues. CDR1 and CDR2 from the germline V gene are DFQATT and SNEGSKA (reference sequence).